The 4 T cell receptor beta chains in this list originate from one sample, sequenced in a study of regulatory T cells in long-lasting Graves disease. Both iRepertoire HTBI primers and Arm-PCR of CDR3 regions were used to build the TCR beta libraries. TCRdb reanalysed the multiplex PCR reads using MiXCR and keeps one entry per CDR3 protein. This table holds a few hundred thousand distinct CDR3 sequences, around a fifth found once. Time point in this sample: persistent/refractory GD, antithyroid drugs over 5 years with positive TRAb. PBMCs provided the RNA from which the TCR library was made. The source was peripheral blood mononuclear cells (PBMCs), collected when the disease was refractory, from a patient treated with antithyroid drugs. These receptors were obtained from a female donor with Graves disease.

This clonotype was seen ten or more times. V and J are TRBV7-2 and TRBJ1-2, with TRBD1 matching over 9 bases. Germline lookup yields CDR1 SGHTA and CDR2 FQGNSA. The CDR3 has 14 residues. The J segment lost 5 bases and the V segment lost 5 bases, leaving 6 bases of the junction unmatched. The CDR3 DNA follows: TGTGCCAGCAGCCGCTCCGGGACAGGGTATGGCTACACCTTC. This sequence encodes CASSRSGTGYGYTF.

Ten or more counts support this clonotype. V gene TRBV30 combines with J gene TRBJ2-5; maybe TRBD2 (6 bases). Trimming pared 4 bases from V and 9 bases from J, leaving 12 bases between. The CDR3 is 11 residues long. Looked up from germline, CDR1 is GTSNPN and CDR2 is SVGIG (reference sequence). CDR3 nucleotide sequence: TGTGCCTGGAAACTAGCATACTCCCAGTACTTC. Translation gives CAWKLAYSQYF.

This chain connects TRBV5-1 to TRBJ1-2; D remains ambiguous. Trimming pared 0 bases from V and 0 bases from J, leaving 6 bases between. Germline loops: CDR1 SGHRS, CDR2 YFSETQ. The CDR3 spans 14 residues. CDR3 sequence (DNA): TGCGCCAGCAGCTTGGTCAGACCTAACTATGGCTACACCTTC. Translated, it gives CASSLVRPNYGYTF.

This clonotype was counted only a few times. V and J are TRBV20-1 and TRBJ1-4; TRBD1 aligns across 9 bases. The CDR3 consists of 16 residues. With 0 bases clipped from V and 10 bases from J, the junction kept 12 bases outside the gene matches. Germline CDR1 is DFQATT and CDR2 is SNEGSKA (reference sequence). The CDR3 region is CSARDSFRQGDGKLFF. The CDR3 coding sequence is TGCAGTGCTAGAGATTCGTTTCGACAGGGGGATGGAAAACTGTTTTTT.